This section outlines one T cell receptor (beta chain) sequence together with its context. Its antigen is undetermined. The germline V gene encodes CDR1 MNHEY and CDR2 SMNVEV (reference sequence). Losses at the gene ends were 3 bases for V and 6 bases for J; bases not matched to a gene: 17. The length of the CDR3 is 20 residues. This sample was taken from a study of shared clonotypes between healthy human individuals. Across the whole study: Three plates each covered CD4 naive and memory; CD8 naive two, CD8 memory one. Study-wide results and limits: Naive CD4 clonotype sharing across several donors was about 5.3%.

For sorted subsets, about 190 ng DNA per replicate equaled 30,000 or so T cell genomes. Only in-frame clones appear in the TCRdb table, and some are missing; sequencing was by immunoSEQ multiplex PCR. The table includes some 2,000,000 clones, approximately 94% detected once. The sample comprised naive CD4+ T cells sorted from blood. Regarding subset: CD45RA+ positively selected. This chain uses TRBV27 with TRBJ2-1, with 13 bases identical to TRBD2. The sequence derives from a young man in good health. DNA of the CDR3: TGTGCCAGCAGTTTTCGAGCCGAGAGGGGACTAGCGGGAAGGGGCAATGAGCAGTTCTTC. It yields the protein CASSFRAERGLAGRGNEQFF.